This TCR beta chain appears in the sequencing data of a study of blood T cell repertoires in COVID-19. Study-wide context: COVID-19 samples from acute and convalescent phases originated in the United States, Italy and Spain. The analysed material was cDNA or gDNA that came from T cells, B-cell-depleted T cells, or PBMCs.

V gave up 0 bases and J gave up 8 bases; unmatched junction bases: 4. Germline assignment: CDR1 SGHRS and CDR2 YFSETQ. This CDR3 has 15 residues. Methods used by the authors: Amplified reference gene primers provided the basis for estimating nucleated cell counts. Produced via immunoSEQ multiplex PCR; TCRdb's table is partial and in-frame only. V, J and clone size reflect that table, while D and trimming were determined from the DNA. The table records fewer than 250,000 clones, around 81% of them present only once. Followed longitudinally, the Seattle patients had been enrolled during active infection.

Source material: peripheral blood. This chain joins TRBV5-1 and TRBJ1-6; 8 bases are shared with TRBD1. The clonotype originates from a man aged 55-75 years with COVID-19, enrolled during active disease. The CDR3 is CASSLGTGKDSPLHF. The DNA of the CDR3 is TGCGCCAGCAGCTTGGGGACAGGGAAGGATTCACCCCTCCACTTT.